This T cell receptor (beta chain) comes out of a study of blood T cells in healthy people across ages. On the study more broadly: Template switching picked up about one barcoded beta molecule for each two T cells.

This clonotype was observed a few times. The antigen is undetermined. Alongside a J-beta primer mix, a sample-barcoded 5' primer served in a second PCR lasting roughly 7 to 11 cycles. MiXCR, run by TCRdb on the 5' RACE reads, gives a single entry per CDR3 protein. Here the sample spans around 280,000 distinct CDR3 sequences, around 30% being singletons. Points from the study as a whole: From one million sequenced T cells, diversity estimates were lower bounds. Compared with aged donors, long-lived donors showed fewer expanded clones, suggesting selection.

This CDR3 contains 13 residues. Germline V gene data show CDR1 as LGHDT and CDR2 as YNNKEL (reference sequence). Sample: blood. The chain uses TRBV3-1 and TRBJ2-5, with 10 nucleotides matching TRBD2. TRBJ2-7 explains the end of the DNA better; the J call may be wrong. This receptor was obtained from a woman aged 65 to 85 in good health. CDR3 loop: CASRLAGVNEQYF. The CDR3 nucleotides read TGTGCCAGCAGGCTAGCGGGAGTGAACGAGCAGTACTTC.